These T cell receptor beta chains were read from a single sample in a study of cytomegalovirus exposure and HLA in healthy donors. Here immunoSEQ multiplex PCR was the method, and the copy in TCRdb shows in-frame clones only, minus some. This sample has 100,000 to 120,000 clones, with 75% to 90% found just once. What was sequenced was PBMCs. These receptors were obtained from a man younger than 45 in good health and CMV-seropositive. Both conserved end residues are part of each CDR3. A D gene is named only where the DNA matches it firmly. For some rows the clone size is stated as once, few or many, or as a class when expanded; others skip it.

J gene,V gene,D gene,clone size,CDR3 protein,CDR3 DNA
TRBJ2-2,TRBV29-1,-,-,CSAEIGATGELFF,TGCAGCGCCGAGATAGGGGCCACCGGGGAGCTGTTTTTT
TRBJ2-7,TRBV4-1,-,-,CASSPPAQRYEQYF,TGCGCCAGCAGCCCCCCGGCCCAGCGCTACGAGCAGTACTTC
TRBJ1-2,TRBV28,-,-,CATLRRGGASYGYTF,TGTGCCACTCTACGCCGTGGGGGCGCGAGCTATGGCTACACCTTC
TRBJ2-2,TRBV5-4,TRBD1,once,CASSAGTGGPTGELFF,TGTGCCAGCAGCGCAGGGACAGGGGGCCCAACCGGGGAGCTGTTTTTT
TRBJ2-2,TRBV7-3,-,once,CASRPPTNTGELFF,TGTGCCAGCAGGCCACCTACGAACACCGGGGAGCTGTTTTTT
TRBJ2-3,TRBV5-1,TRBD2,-,CASSSLERGAPKHTQYF,TGCGCCAGCAGTTCACTGGAGCGGGGGGCCCCCAAACATACGCAGTATTTT
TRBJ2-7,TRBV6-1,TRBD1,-,CASSRDRGYEQYF,TGTGCCAGCAGCCGGGACAGAGGCTACGAGCAGTACTTC
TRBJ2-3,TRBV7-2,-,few,CASSQTSSSLTDTQYF,TGTGCCAGCAGCCAAACCTCTAGCTCCCTCACAGATACGCAGTATTTT
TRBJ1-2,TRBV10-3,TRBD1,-,CAISDPTGNYGYTF,TGTGCCATCAGTGACCCGACAGGGAACTATGGCTACACCTTC
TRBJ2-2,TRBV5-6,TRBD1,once,CASSITGAGELFF,TGTGCCAGCAGCATTACAGGGGCCGGGGAGCTGTTTTTT
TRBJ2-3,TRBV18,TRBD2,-,CASSPRGLAGGTDTQYF,TGTGCCAGCTCACCGAGAGGACTAGCGGGGGGTACAGATACGCAGTATTTT
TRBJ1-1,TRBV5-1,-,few,CASSPGGGESEAFF,TGCGCCAGCAGCCCGGGGGGAGGGGAATCTGAAGCTTTCTTT